A single sample gave rise to the 14 T cell receptor beta chains below, sequenced in a study of shared clonotypes between healthy human individuals. Clones were read by immunoSEQ multiplex PCR, and TCRdb kept only the in-frame ones, dropping some. The table records about 2.4 million clones, more than 85% of them present only once. The sample taken for sequencing was naive CD4+ T cells from PBMCs. As for subset: CD45RA+ positively selected. Source of these receptors: a man between 18 and 29 years old in good health. Some clones in this sample may be carry-over from other donors' samples.

The V gene is TRBV5-1, the J gene TRBJ2-1, with D possibly matching TRBD2 (7 bases). CDR1 is SGHRS and CDR2 is YFSETQ in the germline V gene. With 3 bases removed from V and 6 bases from J, the gap between germline ends came to 13 bases. This CDR3 is 14 amino acids long. CDR3 nucleotides: TGCGCCAGCAGCTCACATAGGGGGGGCAATGAGCAGTTCTTC. Amino acid sequence: CASSSHRGGNEQFF.

The CDR3 DNA sequence: TGTGCCAGCAGCTTAGGGTCGGGGTTAGCCAAAAACATTCAGTACTTC. It specifies CASSLGSGLAKNIQYF. The chain has TRBV7-3 and TRBJ2-4; D possibly corresponds to TRBD2 (5 bases). V lost 2 bases, J lost 0 bases, and 11 bases lay in between. Germline CDR1 is SGHTA and CDR2 is FQGTGA. The CDR3 totals 16 residues.

The chain carries TRBV5-6 and TRBJ2-1; D remains ambiguous. V lost 0 bases and J 1 base, leaving 8 bases between the germline ends. Germline V gives CDR1 SGHDT, CDR2 YYEEEE. This CDR3 region has 15 residues. This CDR3 reads CASSLAPQSYNEQFF. The DNA of the CDR3 is TGTGCCAGCAGCTTGGCCCCCCAGTCCTACAATGAGCAGTTCTTC.

The rearrangement links TRBV30 to TRBJ2-5; the D gene is possibly TRBD2 (5 bases). V shed 0 bases and J shed 4 bases, with 18 bases lying between them. Looked up from germline, CDR1 is GTSNPN and CDR2 is SVGIG (reference sequence). CDR3 length equals 16 residues. The CDR3 sequence is CAWSVLAHWNGETQYF. The CDR3 nucleotides read TGTGCCTGGAGTGTCCTAGCACACTGGAACGGAGAGACCCAGTACTTC. Complete variable domain (other parts from reference TRBV30 and TRBJ2-5): SQTIHQWPATLVQPVGSPLSLECTVEGTSNPNLYWYRQAAGRGLQLLFYSVGIGQISSEVPQNLSASRPQDRQFILSSKKLLLSDSGFYLCAWSVLAHWNGETQYFGPGTRLLVL.

In the case of this clone: Other DNA sequences from this sample encode an identical CDR3 as well. The V gene is TRBV28, the J gene TRBJ2-2; D is unresolved. The CDR3 contains 13 residues. Trimming took 6 bases from V and 4 from J, leaving 9 bases between them. Germline lookup yields CDR1 MDHEN and CDR2 SYDVKM. The DNA of the CDR3 is TGTGCCAGCAGCTTGACGGGCACCGGGGAGCTGTTTTTT. Encoded protein: CASSLTGTGELFF.

Worth noting for this clone: This specimen includes other DNA sequences encoding the same CDR3. V and J are TRBV28 and TRBJ1-2; D gene ambiguous. Trimming took off 3 bases at V and 0 bases at J, with 5 bases between the two ends. The CDR3 length is 13 residues. Germline V gives CDR1 MDHEN, CDR2 SYDVKM. The CDR3 DNA reads as TGTGCCAGCAGTTTTGCGGCTAACTATGGCTACACCTTC. It encodes CASSFAANYGYTF.

The genes are TRBV30 and TRBJ2-5; weak D call: TRBD1 (6 bases). Germline CDR1 reads GTSNPN; CDR2 reads SVGIG (reference sequence). This CDR3 spans 14 amino acids. The V and J ends lost 2 bases and 4 bases respectively, with 14 bases between them. The CDR3 region has the DNA TGTGCCTGGAGTCTCACAGGGTTCAGAGAGACCCAGTACTTC. This codes for CAWSLTGFRETQYF.

The chain uses TRBV21-1 and TRBJ2-2; the table's D call of TRBD1 was not tested on the DNA. TRBV21-1 is tagged as a pseudogene. The CDR3 is made up of 16 amino acids. CDR3: CASSHTGGLNTGELFF. In nucleotides, the CDR3 is TGTGCCAGCAGCCACACAGGGGGCTTAAACACCGGGGAGCTGTTTTTT.

This clone occurred once. The CDR3 region has the DNA TGTGCCAGCAGAAGGACTAGCGGGACAGATACGCAGTATTTT. Translating it yields CASRRTSGTDTQYF. The chain recombines TRBV6-6 with TRBJ2-3, with 11 bases lining up with TRBD2. V dropped 6 bases and J dropped 3; count of bases not matched to a gene: 2. Germline V gene sequence: CDR1 MNHNY, CDR2 SVGAGI (reference sequence). CDR3 length: 14 amino acids.

V is TRBV7-3 and J is TRBJ1-1, with 7 bases identical to TRBD1. Germline values: CDR1 SGHTA, CDR2 FQGTGA. After removal of 2 bases from V and 5 bases from J, the junction contained 11 bases not matched to a gene. The CDR3 runs to 16 residues. The CDR3 reads CASSLVSAGGGTEAFF. In nucleotides, the CDR3 is TGTGCCAGCAGCTTAGTGTCCGCAGGGGGTGGGACTGAAGCTTTCTTT.

In its sample, this clone was seen a few times. V usage is TRBV13 and J usage is TRBJ1-1; D unclear. There are 13 residues in the CDR3. V dropped 1 base and J dropped 4 bases, with 7 bases sitting between them. Looked up from germline, CDR1 is PRHDT and CDR2 is FYEKMQ (reference sequence). The CDR3 region is CASSLERVTEAFF. CDR3 DNA sequence: TGTGCCAGCAGCTTAGAGAGGGTCACTGAAGCTTTCTTT. The full variable domain, in which reference TRBV13 and TRBJ1-1 provide the parts outside the CDR3, is AAGVIQSPRHLIKEKRETATLKCYPIPRHDTVYWYQQGPGQDPQFLISFYEKMQSDKGSIPDRFSAQQFSDYHSELNMSSLELGDSALYFCASSLERVTEAFFGQGTRLTVV.

The chain employs TRBV7-8 and TRBJ1-2, with 7 bases aligning to TRBD1. Trimming removed 5 bases from V and 2 bases from J; junction bases left unmatched: 2. The length of the CDR3 is 13 residues. The germline V gene encodes CDR1 SGHVS and CDR2 FQNEAQ. The chain's CDR3 is CASSTGQNYGYTF. Written as DNA, the CDR3 is TGTGCCAGCAGCACGGGACAGAACTATGGCTACACCTTC.

This clone was picked up one time. This chain uses TRBV28 with TRBJ1-5; D is ambiguous. V was trimmed by 6 bases and J by 2 bases, leaving 17 bases between them. This CDR3 has 16 residues. From germline, CDR1 is MDHEN and CDR2 SYDVKM. For the CDR3, the DNA is TGTGCCAGCAGATCTCCGGGAGAGGGAGGCAATCAGCCCCAGCATTTT. Translated, it gives CASRSPGEGGNQPQHF.

The V gene is TRBV19, the J gene TRBJ1-5; D gene uncertain. The CDR3 is 13 amino acids. Deletions cut 3 bases from V and 4 bases from J, with 7 bases between. Germline assignment: CDR1 LNHDA and CDR2 SQIVND (reference sequence). CDR3 protein: CASSMGTNQPQHF. Here the CDR3 DNA reads TGTGCCAGTAGTATGGGCACTAATCAGCCCCAGCATTTT.